The rows below give T cell receptor beta chains drawn from one sample of a study of T cell repertoires in cytomegalovirus infection. Their antigen targets remain unknown. A single record per CDR3 protein comes from TCRdb applying MiXCR to the reads. The table lists under 450,000 distinct CDR3 sequences, roughly 36% of them singletons. Sequenced material: cultured PBMCs, taken from culture after CMV antigen stimulation. The receptors derive from a human donor in good health (CMV status not recorded). Some clones in this sample may be carry-over from other donors' samples. CDR3s include the opening cysteine and the closing phenylalanine or tryptophan. D genes are given only for firm matches. Expanded clones are given a class, and other clones once, few, many or no size at all.

TRBD1,.,TRBJ2-7,TRBV4-1,TGCGCCAGCAGCCCCCGACAGGGGATCTCCTACGAGCAGTACTTC,CASSPRQGISYEQYF
.,.,TRBJ2-2,TRBV5-1,TGCGCCGGGAGGCCCCGGTGGGACACCGGGGAGCTGTTTTTT,CAGRPRWDTGELFF
.,.,TRBJ2-2,TRBV12-3/TRBV12-4,TGTGCCAGCAGTTTAGCGCTAATGGGGCCGACGAACACCGGGGAGCTGTTTTTT,CASSLALMGPTNTGELFF
TRBD1,few,TRBJ2-3,TRBV7-9,TGTGCCAGCAGCTTAGTGGACAGGGTTAAGGATACGCAGTATTTT,CASSLVDRVKDTQYF
TRBD2,.,TRBJ2-1,TRBV12-3/TRBV12-4,TGTGCCAGCAGTTTAAGGGAGCTAGCGGGGGGGAATGAGCAGTTCTTC,CASSLRELAGGNEQFF
.,.,TRBJ1-2,TRBV7-4,TGTGCCAGCAGCTTTGGGCCGGACAACTATGGCTACACCTTC,CASSFGPDNYGYTF
TRBD1,.,TRBJ1-2,TRBV7-3,TGTGCCAGCTGCCGGGACAGGGTAGATGGCTACACCTTC,CASCRDRVDGYTF
.,.,TRBJ2-7,TRBV10-3,TGTGCCATCAGTGAAGGGGGCTACGAGCAGTACTTC,CAISEGGYEQYF
.,few,TRBJ1-2,TRBV7-2,TGTGCCAGCAGCTTCGACCGGGGACATGGCTACACCTTC,CASSFDRGHGYTF
.,.,TRBJ2-3,TRBV7-8,TGTGCCAGCAGCTTAGATGGCAGGGTAGCAGATACGCAGTATTTT,CASSLDGRVADTQYF
.,few,TRBJ2-6,TRBV7-8,TGTGCCAGCAGCCAGGTCCGGGGTTCTGGGGCCAACGTCCTGACTTTC,CASSQVRGSGANVLTF
.,.,TRBJ2-1,TRBV6-5,TGTGCCACCTCGCTGAGTAATGAGCAGTTCTTC,CATSLSNEQFF
.,.,TRBJ1-3,TRBV4-1,TGCGCCAGCAGCCAAGAAGGAAAGACTGGAAACACCATATATTTT,CASSQEGKTGNTIYF
.,many,TRBJ1-1,TRBV7-9,TGTGCCAGCAGCTTGAGTGAACTGAACACTGAAGCTTTCTTT,CASSLSELNTEAFF
TRBD1,few,TRBJ2-1,TRBV20-1,TGCAGTGCTAGCGACAGGGGAAATGAGCAGTTCTTC,CSASDRGNEQFF
.,.,TRBJ1-1,TRBV7-8,TGTGCCAGCAGCTTAGATGGGGATCGGAACACTGAAGCTTTCTTT,CASSLDGDRNTEAFF
.,many,TRBJ1-1,TRBV7-2,TGTGCCAGCAGCTTAATAATGAACACTGAAGCTTTCTTT,CASSLIMNTEAFF
TRBD2,few,TRBJ2-1,TRBV25-1,TGTGCCAGCAGTCCGAGGGAGGGCCGTATCGCTGAGCAGTTCTTC,CASSPREGRIAEQFF
.,.,TRBJ2-2,TRBV6-8,TGTGCCAGCAGTTACTCCTGGAGCCGCACCGGGGAGCTGTTTTTT,CASSYSWSRTGELFF
.,.,TRBJ2-3,TRBV15,TGTGCCACCAGCAGGGGAGACAGTCACACAGATACGCAGTATTTT,CATSRGDSHTDTQYF
TRBD2,.,TRBJ2-3,TRBV29-1,TGCAGCGTCAACTTAGCGGGACTCACAGATACGCAGTATTTT,CSVNLAGLTDTQYF
TRBD1,many,TRBJ1-4,TRBV7-2,TGTGCCAGCAGCTTAGACAGGGGGCGCGCTGAAAAACTGTTTTTT,CASSLDRGRAEKLFF
.,.,TRBJ1-1,TRBV29-1,TGCAGCGTTGAGAGGGTGGGGGGGGCTGAAGCTTTCTTT,CSVERVGGAEAFF
.,.,TRBJ1-1,TRBV4-1,TGCGCCAGCAGCCAAGGATCTGGGGGGACTGAAGCTTTCTTT,CASSQGSGGTEAFF
TRBD1,.,TRBJ1-1,TRBV4-1,TGCGCCAGCAGCCAACTAACAGGGGCCGAAGCTTTCTTT,CASSQLTGAEAFF
.,few,TRBJ2-7,TRBV7-9,TGTGCCAGCAGCGGACAGATACTTTCCTACGAGCAGTACTTC,CASSGQILSYEQYF
.,.,TRBJ2-7,TRBV7-9,TGTGCCAGCAGCCTAACGGCGATCACCGTTGCTTCCTACGAGCAGTACTTC,CASSLTAITVASYEQYF
.,few,TRBJ2-1,TRBV11-2,TGTGCCAGCAGCGCCAGTCCCAGAAACAATGAGCAGTTCTTC,CASSASPRNNEQFF
.,few,TRBJ1-3,TRBV7-2,TGTGCCAGCAGCTTGGGACATAGCTCTGGAAACACCATATATTTT,CASSLGHSSGNTIYF
.,.,TRBJ1-2,TRBV29-1,TGCAGCGTACCTAGGGTTTATGGCTACACCTTC,CSVPRVYGYTF
.,.,TRBJ1-1,TRBV6-5,TGTGCCAGCAGTCTGGGACATAAGGGGGAAGCTTTCTTT,CASSLGHKGEAFF
.,.,TRBJ2-3,TRBV29-1,TGCAGCGTTGCCCCGGGGTCTAGCACAGATACGCAGTATTTT,CSVAPGSSTDTQYF
TRBD2,few,TRBJ2-3,TRBV12-3/TRBV12-4,TGTGCCAGCAGTTTAGCGGGAGGGCCTGAGACGCAGTATTTT,CASSLAGGPETQYF
TRBD2,few,TRBJ2-1,TRBV7-8,TGTGCCAGCAGCATGCGGGACGGGGGGAACAATGAGCAGTTCTTC,CASSMRDGGNNEQFF
TRBD2,many,TRBJ2-1,TRBV7-6,TGTGCCAGCAGCCTGACTAGCGGGAGTTACTCCTACAATGAGCAGTTCTTC,CASSLTSGSYSYNEQFF
.,.,TRBJ1-1,TRBV4-1,TGCGCCAGCAGCCAACAGAGGATGAACACTGAAGCTTTCTTT,CASSQQRMNTEAFF
TRBD1,.,TRBJ2-7,TRBV6-1,TGTGCCAGCACCGCGGACAGGTCTCCCTACGAGCAGTACTTC,CASTADRSPYEQYF
.,.,TRBJ1-1,TRBV4-2,TGTGCCAGCAGCCCGATTAGAGACACTGAAGCTTTCTTT,CASSPIRDTEAFF
.,few,TRBJ2-7,TRBV4-1,TGCGCCAGCAGCCAACCTTCCGTCGGGGTCCCCTTTGAGCAGTACTTC,CASSQPSVGVPFEQYF
.,.,TRBJ1-1,TRBV11-2,TGTGCCAGCACCCCGATGGGCACCATGAACACTGAAGCTTTCTTT,CASTPMGTMNTEAFF
.,.,TRBJ1-1,TRBV20-1,TGCAGTGCTAGACCCGACAGTTTTGAAGCTTTCTTT,CSARPDSFEAFF
TRBD1,.,TRBJ1-1,TRBV28,TGTGCCAGCAGATCAGGGGGCGCGAACACTGAAGCTTTCTTT,CASRSGGANTEAFF
TRBD1,.,TRBJ2-2,TRBV6-6,TGTGCCAGCAGTCCAACAGGGGGCACCGGGGAGCTGTTTTTT,CASSPTGGTGELFF
.,few,TRBJ2-1,TRBV6-6,TGTGCCAGTTTCACAGGGTATGAAGACTTCAATGAGCAGTTCTTC,CASFTGYEDFNEQFF
.,few,TRBJ1-2,TRBV7-2,TGTGCCAGCAGCTTAACAGGGCGGGATGGCTACACCTTC,CASSLTGRDGYTF
.,.,TRBJ2-7,TRBV4-2,TGTGCCAGCAGGCCTAGCTGGACAACCTACGAGCAGTACTTC,CASRPSWTTYEQYF
.,.,TRBJ2-2,TRBV24-1,TGTGCCACCAGTGATGGGTTGGGGGCTAACACCGGGGAGCTGTTTTTT,CATSDGLGANTGELFF
.,many,TRBJ2-6,TRBV6-1,TGTGCCAGCAGTGAGGGAGGCGGATCTGGGGCCAACGTCCTGACTTTC,CASSEGGGSGANVLTF
.,.,TRBJ1-3,TRBV6-2/TRBV6-3,TGTGCCAGCAGCAGGCGCAATGAAAACACCATATATTTT,CASSRRNENTIYF
.,many,TRBJ1-3,TRBV13,TGTGCCAGCAGCTTAGGGTGGGGAGGGGAATGGTCTGGAAACACCATATATTTT,CASSLGWGGEWSGNTIYF
.,.,TRBJ2-2,TRBV5-1,TGCGCCAGCAGTTCTAAACAGGGAACCGGGGAGCTGTTTTTT,CASSSKQGTGELFF
.,.,TRBJ1-1,TRBV7-2,TGTGCCAGCAGCTTAGTAGGCAGGGAAGCTTTCTTT,CASSLVGREAFF
.,.,TRBJ1-5,TRBV6-5,TGTGCCAGCAGTTACTCTTCAATTAGCAATCAGCCCCAGCATTTT,CASSYSSISNQPQHF